A selection of T cell receptor beta chains follows, all from one sample in a study of T cells after yellow fever vaccination. TCRdb reprocessed the 5' RACE reads with MiXCR, giving one entry per CDR3 protein. The sample holds 450,000 to 650,000 distinct CDR3 sequences, 20% to 25% seen once. The sequenced sample was PBMCs, obtained 20 to 25 days after the first yellow fever vaccination. These receptors were collected from a man aged 18 to 29 who received the YFV17D yellow fever vaccine. CDR3s include the opening cysteine and the closing phenylalanine or tryptophan. A D gene is named only where the DNA matches it firmly. Clone size is stated in some rows and not others, as once, few, many or a class when expanded.

J: TRBJ1-1; V: TRBV7-8; D: NA; size: many; DNA: TGTGCCAGCAGCCTTTACCAGCACGCTGAAGCTTTCTTT; CDR3: CASSLYQHAEAFF
J: TRBJ2-1; V: TRBV30; D: NA; size: NA; DNA: TGTGCCTGGAGTGTGGGAGGAGACAATGAGCAGTTCTTC; CDR3: CAWSVGGDNEQFF
J: TRBJ1-5; V: TRBV7-2; D: TRBD1; size: NA; DNA: TGTGCCAGCAGCCCGGGACAGGGTGTGGGGTGGCCCCAGCATTTT; CDR3: CASSPGQGVGWPQHF
J: TRBJ2-5; V: TRBV29-1; D: NA; size: few; DNA: TGCAGCGTTGAAAAACTCCAAGAGACCCAGTACTTC; CDR3: CSVEKLQETQYF
J: TRBJ1-4; V: TRBV15; D: TRBD1; size: NA; DNA: TGTGCCACCAGCAGAATAGGGGTCGGGACAGGGAATGAAAAACTGTTTTTT; CDR3: CATSRIGVGTGNEKLFF
J: TRBJ1-6; V: TRBV4-3; D: NA; size: few; DNA: TGCGCCAGCAGCCAAGTGGTAGGGCCAGAATCACCCCTCCACTTT; CDR3: CASSQVVGPESPLHF
J: TRBJ1-6; V: TRBV5-1; D: NA; size: few; DNA: TGCGCCAGCAGCTTTGGAGGGCGAGATAATTCACCCCTCCACTTT; CDR3: CASSFGGRDNSPLHF
J: TRBJ2-7; V: TRBV18; D: NA; size: few; DNA: TGTGCCAGCTCACCCGGTGACCGCAACCTCTACGAGCAGTACTTC; CDR3: CASSPGDRNLYEQYF
J: TRBJ2-6; V: TRBV5-1; D: NA; size: NA; DNA: TGCGCCAGCAGCTTGGCTTTCTCTGGGGCCAACGTCCTGACTTTC; CDR3: CASSLAFSGANVLTF
J: TRBJ1-1; V: TRBV7-7; D: TRBD1; size: few; DNA: TGTGCCAGCAGCTTACCCAGACAGGGTCGGATGAACACTGAAGCTTTCTTT; CDR3: CASSLPRQGRMNTEAFF
J: TRBJ1-1; V: TRBV19; D: NA; size: NA; DNA: TGTGCCAGTAACGAGCTGAACACTGAAGCTTTCTTT; CDR3: CASNELNTEAFF
J: TRBJ1-6; V: TRBV10-3; D: TRBD1; size: NA; DNA: TGTGCCATCAGTGATGTGGCAGGGGGGTCTTCACCCCTCCACTTT; CDR3: CAISDVAGGSSPLHF
J: TRBJ2-1; V: TRBV29-1; D: NA; size: few; DNA: TGCAGCGTCTTCCACAGCGACAATGAGCAGTTCTTC; CDR3: CSVFHSDNEQFF
J: TRBJ2-5; V: TRBV10-3; D: TRBD1; size: few; DNA: TGTGCCATCAGTGAGTCGGAAGGGGGCTGGAAGACCCAGTACTTC; CDR3: CAISESEGGWKTQYF
J: TRBJ1-2; V: TRBV20-1; D: NA; size: NA; DNA: TGCAGTGCTGAGATGCGGGTCAACTATGGCTACACCTTC; CDR3: CSAEMRVNYGYTF
J: TRBJ1-1; V: TRBV13; D: TRBD1; size: NA; DNA: TGTGCCAGCAGCGCGTGGACAGGGAGGACCACTGAAGCTTTCTTT; CDR3: CASSAWTGRTTEAFF
J: TRBJ2-5; V: TRBV7-7; D: NA; size: NA; DNA: TGTGCTAGCAGCCCAGGGGGGGGCTGGTTGGGAGAGACCCAGTACTTC; CDR3: CASSPGGGWLGETQYF
J: TRBJ2-2; V: TRBV5-1; D: NA; size: many; DNA: TGCGCCAGCAGCCCGGGTGTCACCGGGGAGCTGTTTTTT; CDR3: CASSPGVTGELFF
J: TRBJ2-3; V: TRBV20-1; D: TRBD2; size: few; DNA: TGCAGTGCTAGCTCGGCGGGGGGGCCGTACAGCACAGATACGCAGTATTTT; CDR3: CSASSAGGPYSTDTQYF
J: TRBJ2-3; V: TRBV4-1; D: TRBD2; size: few; DNA: TGCGCCAGCAGCCAAGTTGCTAGCGGGGGAACAGATACGCAGTATTTT; CDR3: CASSQVASGGTDTQYF
J: TRBJ2-1; V: TRBV24-1; D: TRBD1; size: few; DNA: TGTGCCACCAGTGTTTGGGACAGGGGCTACAATGAGCAGTTCTTC; CDR3: CATSVWDRGYNEQFF
J: TRBJ1-1; V: TRBV7-9; D: NA; size: NA; DNA: TGTGCCAGCAGCTTGGAGTTTGGAGGACGCACTGAAGCTTTCTTT; CDR3: CASSLEFGGRTEAFF
J: TRBJ2-5; V: TRBV4-1; D: NA; size: many; DNA: TGCGCCAGCAGCTCCCTGGGGCGGGAGACCCAGTACTTC; CDR3: CASSSLGRETQYF
J: TRBJ1-5; V: TRBV4-1; D: TRBD1; size: NA; DNA: TGCGCCAGCAGCCAAACAGGGGGCGATTATCAGCCCCAGCATTTT; CDR3: CASSQTGGDYQPQHF
J: TRBJ2-3; V: TRBV11-2; D: TRBD2; size: NA; DNA: TGTGCCAGCAGCTTCCCCCTCGGGACTAGCCGGTTCGGGACAGATACGCAGTATTTT; CDR3: CASSFPLGTSRFGTDTQYF
J: TRBJ1-3; V: TRBV7-2; D: NA; size: NA; DNA: TGTGCCAGCAGCTTTGGGTCAGTCTCTGGAAACACCATATATTTT; CDR3: CASSFGSVSGNTIYF
J: TRBJ2-7; V: TRBV20-1; D: NA; size: NA; DNA: TGCAGTGCTAATCCCCGCATCAGCCCGTACGAGCAGTACTTC; CDR3: CSANPRISPYEQYF
J: TRBJ2-2; V: TRBV4-3; D: TRBD2; size: NA; DNA: TGCGCCAGCAGCCTCACTAGCGTAACCGGGGAGCTGTTTTTT; CDR3: CASSLTSVTGELFF
J: TRBJ2-3; V: TRBV20-1; D: TRBD2; size: few; DNA: TGCAGTGCTGAGCGGGGGGGCCCAGATACGCAGTATTTT; CDR3: CSAERGGPDTQYF
J: TRBJ1-3; V: TRBV10-3; D: TRBD1; size: few; DNA: TGTGCCATCAGTGCCGGGACAGGGGGAACTGGAAACACCATATATTTT; CDR3: CAISAGTGGTGNTIYF
J: TRBJ2-7; V: TRBV5-1; D: TRBD2; size: NA; DNA: TGCGCCAGCAGCGATAGCGGGGGGCCCTACGAGCAGTACTTC; CDR3: CASSDSGGPYEQYF
J: TRBJ2-1; V: TRBV4-3; D: TRBD2; size: few; DNA: TGCGCCAGCAGCCAAGTCAGGCTAGCGGGGGGGTTTGAGCAGTTCTTC; CDR3: CASSQVRLAGGFEQFF
J: TRBJ2-2; V: TRBV30; D: NA; size: NA; DNA: TGTGCCTGGAACCCTCTTTCCCTCTACACCGGGGAGCTGTTTTTT; CDR3: CAWNPLSLYTGELFF
J: TRBJ2-7; V: TRBV5-1; D: NA; size: NA; DNA: TGCGCCAGCAGCCGCTCCACCCAAGGACCCTACGAGCAGTACTTC; CDR3: CASSRSTQGPYEQYF
J: TRBJ1-6; V: TRBV15; D: NA; size: NA; DNA: TGTGCCACCAGCAGAGCGGCAGGGGATTCACCCCTCCACTTT; CDR3: CATSRAAGDSPLHF
J: TRBJ1-1; V: TRBV4-1; D: NA; size: few; DNA: TGCGCCAGCACTCGGGGCGCTGGGACTGAAGCTTTCTTT; CDR3: CASTRGAGTEAFF
J: TRBJ1-1; V: TRBV4-1; D: NA; size: NA; DNA: TGCGCCAGCAGCCAAGGGTCCCCGGGAACAAACACTGAAGCTTTCTTT; CDR3: CASSQGSPGTNTEAFF
J: TRBJ1-5; V: TRBV7-2; D: NA; size: many; DNA: TGTGCCAGCAGCTTAGTCGATCAGCCCCAGCATTTT; CDR3: CASSLVDQPQHF
J: TRBJ1-2; V: TRBV4-3; D: NA; size: few; DNA: TGCGCCAGCAGCCAAGATTCAGTGTCTGGGCTTGGCTACACCTTC; CDR3: CASSQDSVSGLGYTF
J: TRBJ2-1; V: TRBV7-6; D: TRBD2; size: few; DNA: TGTGCCAGCAGTACCGGGGGGGCTGCTACTGAGCAGTTCTTC; CDR3: CASSTGGAATEQFF
J: TRBJ1-1; V: TRBV4-1; D: NA; size: NA; DNA: TGCGCCAGCAGCCATTGGGGGGATAAAGCTTTCTTT; CDR3: CASSHWGDKAFF
J: TRBJ1-1; V: TRBV30; D: TRBD1; size: NA; DNA: TGTGCCTGGAGCCGGGGACAGGGGTCAACTGAAGCTTTCTTT; CDR3: CAWSRGQGSTEAFF
J: TRBJ2-3; V: TRBV10-3; D: NA; size: NA; DNA: TGTGCCATCAGTGGGTGGGCAGGCTCCGCCGGCACAGATACGCAGTATTTT; CDR3: CAISGWAGSAGTDTQYF
J: TRBJ1-5; V: TRBV14; D: NA; size: few; DNA: TGTGCCAGCAGCCCTATTCAGCCCCAGCATTTT; CDR3: CASSPIQPQHF
J: TRBJ2-3; V: TRBV3-1; D: NA; size: NA; DNA: TGTGCCAGCAGCTATAGGGGGATCGGGATATACACAGATACGCAGTATTTT; CDR3: CASSYRGIGIYTDTQYF
J: TRBJ2-2; V: TRBV6-5; D: NA; size: NA; DNA: TGTGCCAGCAGTTCAAACGGTGCTCCCCCCGGGGAGCTGTTTTTT; CDR3: CASSSNGAPPGELFF
J: TRBJ2-1; V: TRBV7-3; D: NA; size: few; DNA: TGTGCCAGCAGCTCGGAACCCCGCAGCTCCTACAATGAGCAGTTCTTC; CDR3: CASSSEPRSSYNEQFF
J: TRBJ1-1; V: TRBV12-3/TRBV12-4; D: TRBD1; size: NA; DNA: TGTGCCAGCAGTTTAGGGGGACAGGAAGCTTTCTTT; CDR3: CASSLGGQEAFF
J: TRBJ1-1; V: TRBV7-2; D: NA; size: NA; DNA: TGTGCCAGCAGCCCCCTCTTTCGGGACACTGAAGCTTTCTTT; CDR3: CASSPLFRDTEAFF
J: TRBJ2-3; V: TRBV5-1; D: NA; size: NA; DNA: TGCGCCAGCAGCTTGGCTGGCAGGGAGGCAGATACGCAGTATTTT; CDR3: CASSLAGREADTQYF
J: TRBJ2-7; V: TRBV12-3/TRBV12-4; D: NA; size: NA; DNA: TGTGCCAGCAGTTTAGGGACTATGCGGTACGAGCAGTACTTC; CDR3: CASSLGTMRYEQYF
J: TRBJ1-5; V: TRBV2; D: TRBD1; size: few; DNA: TGTGCCAGCACCTTGGGAGGGGGCGCGAAGCCCCAGCATTTT; CDR3: CASTLGGGAKPQHF
J: TRBJ2-7; V: TRBV4-1; D: NA; size: NA; DNA: TGCGCCAGCAGCCAACGTGGGACATACTCCTACGAGCAGTACTTC; CDR3: CASSQRGTYSYEQYF
J: TRBJ2-1; V: TRBV9; D: NA; size: few; DNA: TGTGCCAGCAGCGTGGGGCTGGACTCCGTCGATGAGCAGTTCTTC; CDR3: CASSVGLDSVDEQFF
J: TRBJ1-4; V: TRBV5-1; D: NA; size: many; DNA: TGCGCCAGCAGCTTGGACGGGAATAACGAAAAACTGTTTTTT; CDR3: CASSLDGNNEKLFF
J: TRBJ2-2; V: TRBV12-5; D: TRBD2; size: NA; DNA: TGTGCTAGTGGTTTCCGACTAGCGGGGACACCCGCGAACACCGGGGAGCTGTTTTTT; CDR3: CASGFRLAGTPANTGELFF